Below, 3 T cell receptor beta chains from the same sample are listed, as sequenced in a study of sequential checkpoint blockade in melanoma. This sample's treatment: randomized to nivolumab then ipilimumab (arm A) or the reverse (arm B). Profiled with immunoSEQ multiplex PCR; TCRdb holds only in-frame clones, not every one. The table shows about 11,000 clones, with roughly three fifths occurring only once. The sample here was CD8+ T cells sorted from blood (inferred from file names), taken from a patient given nivolumab and ipilimumab in sequence. These receptors were obtained from a human donor with melanoma.

With respect to this clone: At one end the junction does not follow the germline gene, possibly because of a read error. The chain is built from TRBV7-3 and TRBJ2-2, with 7 bases aligning to TRBD1. This CDR3 is 16 amino acids long. The germline CDR1 and CDR2 sequences are SGHTA and FQGTGA. The CDR3 coding sequence is TGTGCCAGCAGCGAGAATAAAGGGGGCGGATACCGGGGAGCTGTTTTT. Translation: CASSENKGGGYRGAVF.

In its sample, this clone was seen once. This sequence joins TRBV11-2 and TRBJ2-7; the match to TRBD2 covers 8 bases. Germline lookup yields CDR1 SGHAT and CDR2 FQNNGV. This CDR3 comprises 14 residues. Trimming cost V 4 bases and J 4 bases; bases outside gene matches: 6. As DNA, the CDR3 is TGTGCCAGCAGCTGGACTAGCCCGACGTACGAGCAGTACTTC. It yields the protein CASSWTSPTYEQYF.

In the case of this clone: Without the conserved terminal phenylalanine or tryptophan, this CDR3 likely stems from a read error. The limits of the CDR3 on the DNA are not certain, so only TCRdb's listed CDR3 is given. The chain combines TRBV5-1 with TRBJ2-7; TRBD1 reflects the table's D call only, with no check against the DNA. The CDR3 numbers 9 amino acids, ends counted. CDR1 is SGHRS and CDR2 is YFSETQ in the germline V gene. This CDR3 is CASSLAKGL.